This entry describes one TCR beta chain. Its cognate antigen is unknown. This record belongs to a study of shared clonotypes between healthy human individuals. This CDR3 is 14 amino acids long. The V end was cut by 1 base, the J end by 1 base, with 6 bases between. Germline lookup yields CDR1 MDHEN and CDR2 SYDVKM. CD45RO negativity and positive selection for CCR7 defined naive CD8 cells, a population that excluded terminally differentiated effector memory CD45RA+ cells. Study-level points and caveats: Large sequencing depth failed to make sorted-subset sequencing complete, rarefaction showed. Naive subsets generally exceeded memory subsets in estimated richness.

Some clones are missing from TCRdb's copy, which holds only in-frame ones; the method was immunoSEQ multiplex PCR. Of 660,000 or so clones in the sample, 90% to 97% were seen once. The chain couples TRBV28 to TRBJ2-3; D gene uncertain. This sequence was found in a woman in her twenties or thirties in good health. Sequencing was done on a sample of naive CD8+ T cells sorted from blood. The DNA for the CDR3 is TGTGCCAGCAGTTTATTATTCGGCACAGATACGCAGTATTTT. It codes for CASSLLFGTDTQYF.